This entry lists 29 T cell receptor beta chains sequenced from one sample in a study of blood T cell repertoires in COVID-19. Profiled with immunoSEQ multiplex PCR; TCRdb holds only in-frame clones, not every one. The sample yields around 230,000 clones, 86% seen once. The sample consisted of PBMCs or T cells enriched from blood (not recorded which). The receptors come from a woman in her 40s with acute COVID-19.

The chain employs TRBV6-5 and TRBJ1-2; 8 positions match TRBD1. Germline CDR1 reads MNHEY; CDR2 reads SVGAGI. V shed 6 bases, J shed 3 bases, and the junction held 0 bases outside the gene matches. The CDR3 runs 12 residues. CDR3 DNA sequence: TGTGCCAGCAGGGACAGGGACTATGGCTACACCTTC. This sequence encodes CASRDRDYGYTF.

The V call is TRBV5-1, the J call TRBJ1-3, with 9 bases fitting TRBD1. Germline V gene lookup returns CDR1 SGHRS and CDR2 YFSETQ. The CDR3 consists of 15 residues. V lost 4 bases, J lost 5 bases, and 7 bases stayed unmatched. The CDR3 region has the DNA TGCGCCAGCAGCCCTGAGGGGACAGGGAGAAACACCATATATTTT. Translation gives CASSPEGTGRNTIYF.

In this sample, this clone turned up once. V usage is TRBV30 and J usage is TRBJ1-6; D uncertain. The CDR3 has 17 amino acids. Deletions cut 2 bases from V and 8 bases from J, with 22 bases between. Germline V gene lookup returns CDR1 GTSNPN and CDR2 SVGIG (reference sequence). The CDR3 coding sequence is TGTGCCTGGAGTCTTACCGGGAACCTCGGTCCATATTCACCCCTCCACTTT. Translating it yields CAWSLTGNLGPYSPLHF.

This clone was detected a few times. The chain combines TRBV19 with TRBJ1-2; D may be TRBD1 (5 bases). The CDR3 consists of 15 residues. Germline CDR1 reads LNHDA; CDR2 reads SQIVND (reference sequence). V was trimmed by 3 bases and J by 2 bases, leaving 13 bases between them. CDR3 sequence: CASSMMTETNYGYTF. The CDR3 nucleotides are TGTGCCAGTAGTATGATGACAGAGACCAACTATGGCTACACCTTC.

The chain uses TRBV5-4 and TRBJ1-1; D possibly corresponds to TRBD1 (5 bases). The V gene's germline CDR1 is SGHNT and CDR2 YYREEE (reference sequence). The CDR3 length is 16 residues. The V gene lost 1 base and the J gene lost 0 bases, with 13 bases spanning the gap. The CDR3 protein is CASSLRSRGVNTEAFF. The CDR3, as DNA: TGTGCCAGCAGCTTGAGGTCTCGGGGGGTGAACACTGAAGCTTTCTTT.

The CDR3: CASHPGGRTEAFF. CDR3 sequence (DNA): TGTGCCAGCCACCCCGGGGGTAGGACTGAAGCTTTCTTT. This sequence joins TRBV6-6 and TRBJ1-1, with D possibly being TRBD1 (5 bases). Germline CDR1 MNHNY, CDR2 SVGAGI (reference sequence). This CDR3 has 13 residues. V was trimmed by 8 bases and J by 5 bases, leaving 15 bases between them.

This chain links TRBV2 with TRBJ2-3; 12 bases fit TRBD2. CDR3 length: 16 residues. The germline gives CDR1 SNHLY, CDR2 FYNNEI. With 6 bases clipped from V and 7 bases from J, the junction kept 11 bases outside the gene matches. CDR3 nucleotides: TGTGCCAGCAGCGACTCTTGGGGGACTAGCGGGTATACGCAGTATTTT. Translating it yields CASSDSWGTSGYTQYF.

This chain's CDR3 is CASGGVTLTGELFF. The CDR3 DNA reads TGTGCCAGTGGCGGGGTAACACTAACCGGGGAGCTGTTTTTT. This chain joins TRBV19 and TRBJ2-2; weak D call: TRBD2 (6 bases). Germline V CDR1 and CDR2: LNHDA, SQIVND (reference sequence). V gave up 8 bases and J gave up 5 bases, with 15 bases separating them. The CDR3 contains 14 residues.

The chain joins TRBV18 to TRBJ2-1, with no clear D. Germline V gene data show CDR1 as KGHSH and CDR2 as LQKENI. The V and J ends lost 3 bases and 6 bases respectively, with 6 bases between them. The CDR3 covers 12 residues. CDR3 in amino acids: CASSPLSNEQFF. The CDR3 DNA reads TGTGCCAGCTCACCTCTGAGCAATGAGCAGTTCTTC. Combining the CDR3 with reference TRBV18 and TRBJ2-1 gives the whole variable domain NAGVMQNPRHLVRRRGQEARLRCSPMKGHSHVYWYRQLPEEGLKFMVYLQKENIIDESGMPKERFSAEFPKEGPSILRIQQVVRGDSAAYFCASSPLSNEQFFGPGTRLTVL.

This chain uses TRBV13 with TRBJ2-7, with 9 bases aligning to TRBD2. J gave up 5 bases and V 0 bases, and 8 bases lay outside the gene matches. This CDR3 has 16 amino acids. Germline V gene sequence: CDR1 PRHDT, CDR2 FYEKMQ (reference sequence). The CDR3 DNA reads TGTGCCAGCAGCTTAGGGTCCGGGACTAGCACCCACGAGCAGTACTTC. It translates to CASSLGSGTSTHEQYF.

The chain carries TRBV2 and TRBJ2-1; TRBD1 matches at 7 bases. V shed 2 bases, J shed 8 bases, and the junction held 6 bases outside the gene matches. Per the germline V gene, CDR1 is SNHLY and CDR2 is FYNNEI. CDR3 length: 14 amino acids. CDR3 DNA: TGTGCCAGCAGTGAACAGGGGGTGATCTATGAGCAGTTCTTC. The encoded protein is CASSEQGVIYEQFF.

The V and J genes are TRBV6-5 and TRBJ1-1, with 8 nucleotides matching TRBD1. The CDR3 is 16 residues long. Germline assignment: CDR1 MNHEY and CDR2 SVGAGI. V lost 4 bases, J lost 0 bases, and 7 bases stayed unmatched. The CDR3 DNA reads as TGTGCCAGCAGTTGGGACAGGAGTAGCATGAACACTGAAGCTTTCTTT. It specifies CASSWDRSSMNTEAFF.

The chain carries TRBV27 and TRBJ1-6; D gene ambiguous. The V end was cut by 2 bases, the J end by 12 bases, with 8 bases between. Germline V gene lookup returns CDR1 MNHEY and CDR2 SMNVEV (reference sequence). The CDR3 runs to 12 residues. The CDR3 here is CASSLQGGPLHF. The CDR3 DNA follows: TGTGCCAGCAGTTTACAAGGCGGACCCCTCCACTTT.

The chain links TRBV7-3 to TRBJ2-5, with 8 bases lining up with TRBD2. CDR3 length equals 18 residues. V was pared by 5 bases and J by 5 bases, with 19 bases of the junction left unmatched. Looked up from germline, CDR1 is SGHTA and CDR2 is FQGTGA. DNA of the CDR3: TGTGCCAGCAGCACCCTCGGGGGGGGACCGCAGAACGGGGAGACCCAGTACTTC. Encoded protein: CASSTLGGGPQNGETQYF.

The gene calls are TRBV6-4 and TRBJ2-1; TRBD2 matches at 8 bases. V dropped 5 bases and J dropped 4; count of bases not matched to a gene: 7. The CDR3 runs 15 residues. CDR1 and CDR2 from the germline V gene are MRHNA and SNTAGT. CDR3 sequence (DNA): TGTGCCAGCAGTCCAGTAGCGGGGTCTTACAATGAGCAGTTCTTC. Residues: CASSPVAGSYNEQFF.

V is TRBV6-1 and J is TRBJ2-2, with 8 nucleotides matching TRBD1. J lost 6 bases, V lost 3 bases, and 3 bases had no gene match. The germline CDR1 and CDR2 sequences are MNHNS and SASEGT. The length of the CDR3 is 14 residues. The CDR3 DNA is TGTGCCAGCAGTGAGCTACAGGGGGCCGGGGAGCTGTTTTTT. Its protein is CASSELQGAGELFF.

V and J are TRBV27 and TRBJ1-1; no definite D call. Trimming shortened V by 6 bases and J by 2 bases, and 7 bases separated the two germline ends. In germline, CDR1 is MNHEY, CDR2 SMNVEV (reference sequence). This CDR3 has 12 amino acids. CDR3: CASRTPNTEAFF. The DNA of the CDR3 is TGTGCCAGCAGAACACCCAACACTGAAGCTTTCTTT.

The V gene is TRBV7-2, the J gene TRBJ2-1; 14 nucleotides line up with TRBD2. Trimming cost V 5 bases and J 0 bases; bases outside gene matches: 9. Germline V gene lookup returns CDR1 SGHTA and CDR2 FQGNSA. This CDR3 spans 19 amino acids. CDR3 nucleotides: TGTGCCAGCAGCCCGCGGACTAGCGGGGGGACCTACTCCTACAATGAGCAGTTCTTC. Amino acid sequence: CASSPRTSGGTYSYNEQFF. Drawing the rest from reference TRBV7-2 and TRBJ2-1, the complete variable domain is GAGVSQSPSNKVTEKGKDVELRCDPISGHTALYWYRQSLGQGLEFLIYFQGNSAPDKSGLPSDRFSAERTGGSVSTLTIQRTQQEDSAVYLCASSPRTSGGTYSYNEQFFGPGTRLTVL.

V and J are TRBV9 and TRBJ2-7; 15 nucleotides match TRBD2. The CDR3 is made up of 19 amino acids. Germline CDR1 is SGDLS and CDR2 is YYNGEE. The J segment lost 0 bases and the V segment lost 3 bases, leaving 10 bases of the junction unmatched. In nucleotides, the CDR3 is TGTGCCAGCAGCGGAGGGACTAGCGGGGGGACGAGGCTCTCCTACGAGCAGTACGTC. As protein: CASSGGTSGGTRLSYEQYV.

The CDR3 nucleotides are TGTGCCAGCAGTTTTTCGGGGGGAAGTGGCTACACCTTC. It specifies CASSFSGGSGYTF. The chain uses TRBV12-3 or TRBV12-4 and TRBJ1-2; TRBD1 might be the D (5 bases). This CDR3 is 13 amino acids long. The ends were cut back, 3 bases at V and 7 bases at J, with 12 bases in the middle.

The chain combines TRBV7-8 with TRBJ2-7, with D maybe TRBD2 (6 bases). This CDR3 has 16 amino acids. Germline V gene sequence: CDR1 SGHVS, CDR2 FQNEAQ. V dropped 1 base and J dropped 2 bases, with 15 bases sitting between them. CDR3 nucleotide sequence: TGTGCCAGCAGCTTAGAAGGGGCAGGGAGGCCCTACGAGCAGTACTTC. The encoded protein is CASSLEGAGRPYEQYF.

The J gene is TRBJ1-1, the V gene TRBV23-1; 8 bases match TRBD1. TRBV23-1 is assigned to the ORF class and has an uncertain function. V lost 0 bases and J lost 0; bases outside the gene matches: 15. This CDR3 comprises 20 residues. CDR3 amino acids: CASSQSSPATGERLNTEAFF. The CDR3 nucleotides are TGCGCCAGCAGTCAATCCAGCCCAGCGACAGGGGAGCGGTTGAACACTGAAGCTTTCTTT.

J is TRBJ1-1 and V is TRBV18, with D tentatively TRBD1 (5 bases). CDR1 is KGHSH, CDR2 LQKENI, per germline. The CDR3 is 14 amino acids. The V gene lost 3 bases and the J gene lost 1 base, with 9 bases spanning the gap. CDR3: CASSPTRENTEAFF. DNA of the CDR3: TGTGCCAGCTCACCGACCAGGGAGAACACTGAAGCTTTCTTT.

The rearrangement joins TRBV4-1 to TRBJ1-5; possibly TRBD1 for D (6 bases). Trimming shortened V by 2 bases and J by 1 base, and 12 bases separated the two germline ends. The CDR3 covers 16 residues. The germline V gene has CDR1 MGHRA and CDR2 YSYEKL. The CDR3 DNA follows: TGCGCCAGCAGCCAATCCACCGGGACAAGCAATCAGCCCCAGCATTTT. It codes for CASSQSTGTSNQPQHF.

V and J are TRBV18 and TRBJ1-4; 8 bases agree with TRBD1. Germline CDR1 and CDR2: KGHSH and LQKENI. The CDR3 covers 16 residues. With V trimmed by 1 base and J by 5 bases, 6 bases remained unmatched. CDR3 DNA sequence: TGTGCCAGCTCACCACGGGCGCGACAGGGGAATGAAAAACTGTTTTTT. Its translation: CASSPRARQGNEKLFF.

This sequence joins TRBV29-1 and TRBJ2-3, with 8 bases that match TRBD2. The junction had 9 bases not matched to a gene; V was cut back by 7 bases and J by 6 bases. The CDR3 is made up of 13 amino acids. The germline V gene has CDR1 SQVTM and CDR2 ANQGSEA. CDR3: CSAGLAVSDTQYF. CDR3 coding DNA: TGCAGCGCTGGACTAGCTGTGTCTGATACGCAGTATTTT.

The V and J genes are TRBV5-1 and TRBJ1-2; D might be TRBD1 (6 bases). Germline V lookup: CDR1 SGHRS, CDR2 YFSETQ. The ends were cut back, 4 bases at V and 0 bases at J, with 16 bases in the middle. This CDR3 is built from 16 residues. CDR3 coding DNA: TGCGCCAGCAGCGGGGTAGGGGGAGACCCTAACTATGGCTACACCTTC. Encoded protein: CASSGVGGDPNYGYTF.

With respect to this clone: Other DNA sequences in this specimen translate into the identical CDR3. The V and J genes are TRBV3-1 (or the pseudogene TRBV3-2) and TRBJ1-1, with D possibly being TRBD1 (6 bases). CDR1 is LGHDT and CDR2 is YNNKEL in the germline V gene (reference sequence). Trimming took off 3 bases at V and 4 bases at J, with 9 bases between the two ends. The CDR3 is 13 residues long. The chain's CDR3 is CASSQGASTEAFF. The CDR3 coding sequence is TGTGCCAGCAGCCAGGGGGCGAGCACTGAAGCTTTCTTT.

This chain links TRBV28 with TRBJ1-6; D not certain. The CDR3 is made up of 15 amino acids. The ends were cut back, 2 bases at V and 6 bases at J, with 11 bases in the middle. Germline CDR1 and CDR2: MDHEN and SYDVKM. The chain's CDR3 is CASSLDGSFNSPLHF. In nucleotides, the CDR3 is TGTGCCAGCAGTTTAGATGGGAGTTTTAATTCACCCCTCCACTTT. The full variable domain, rest sourced from reference TRBV28 and TRBJ1-6, is DVKVTQSSRYLVKRTGEKVFLECVQDMDHENMFWYRQDPGLGLRLIYFSYDVKMKEKGDIPEGYSVSREKKERFSLILESASTNQTSMYLCASSLDGSFNSPLHFGNGTRLTVT.